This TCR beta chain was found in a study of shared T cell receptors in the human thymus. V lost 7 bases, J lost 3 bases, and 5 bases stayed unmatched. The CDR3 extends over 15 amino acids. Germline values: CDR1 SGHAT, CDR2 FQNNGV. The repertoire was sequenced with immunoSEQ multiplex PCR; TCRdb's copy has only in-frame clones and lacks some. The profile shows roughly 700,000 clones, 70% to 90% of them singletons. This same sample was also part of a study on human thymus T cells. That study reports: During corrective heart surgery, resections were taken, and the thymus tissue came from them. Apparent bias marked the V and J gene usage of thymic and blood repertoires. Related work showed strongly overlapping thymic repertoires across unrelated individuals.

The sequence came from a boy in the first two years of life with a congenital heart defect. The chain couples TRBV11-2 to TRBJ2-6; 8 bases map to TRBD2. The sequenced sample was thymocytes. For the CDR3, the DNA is TGTGCCAGCATCGGGGGGGCCGGTGGGGCCAACGTCCTGACTTTC. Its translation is CASIGGAGGANVLTF.